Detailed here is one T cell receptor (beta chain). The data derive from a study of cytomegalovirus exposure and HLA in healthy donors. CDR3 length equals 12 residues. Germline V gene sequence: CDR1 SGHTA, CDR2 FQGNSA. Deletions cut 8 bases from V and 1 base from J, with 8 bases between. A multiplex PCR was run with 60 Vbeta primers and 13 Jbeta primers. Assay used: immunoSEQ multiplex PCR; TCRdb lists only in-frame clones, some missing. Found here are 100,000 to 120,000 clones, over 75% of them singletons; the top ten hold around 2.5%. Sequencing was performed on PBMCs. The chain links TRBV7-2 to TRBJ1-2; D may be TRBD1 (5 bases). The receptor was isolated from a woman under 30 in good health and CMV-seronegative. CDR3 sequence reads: CASEGDNYGYTF. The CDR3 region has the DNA TGTGCCAGCGAAGGGGATAACTATGGCTACACCTTC. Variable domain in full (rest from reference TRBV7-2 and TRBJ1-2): GAGVSQSPSNKVTEKGKDVELRCDPISGHTALYWYRQSLGQGLEFLIYFQGNSAPDKSGLPSDRFSAERTGGSVSTLTIQRTQQEDSAVYLCASEGDNYGYTFGSGTRLTVV.